This T cell receptor (beta chain) was found in a study of response to subunit inactivated influenza vaccine (dated by TCRdb to the late 2010s). Context from the whole study: Deep quantitative profiling of the T cell receptor repertoire was used in the study to follow responses to a trivalent subunit inactivated influenza vaccine. General conclusions and limits of the study: The authors proposed that each seasonal influenza vaccination may bring in only a limited number of new T cells.

Preparation of the library involved RT-PCR. The listed sequencing device is Illumina HiSeq 2500. TCRdb cleaned the public reads at Q25 with fastp, built clones with MiXCR and kept in-frame beta chains. Merged by CDR3 protein, the rows form single entries marked with the most common genes and DNA. For this sample there are around 300,000 distinct CDR3 sequences; about 20% appear just once. Together, the top ten hold about 9.3% of the sample. From cysteine to phenylalanine, the CDR3 is 13 amino acids long. CDR3 DNA is the only sequence kept; it has 39 bases, read in frame from the first base. In the germline V gene, CDR1 corresponds to MNHEY and CDR2 to SVGEGT. Deletion took 6 bases off V and 3 bases off J, with a span of 12 bases between the germline ends. As to this clonotype: The target of this receptor is not known. Base qualities are not recorded, but no much larger clone differs from it by a single base.

The sequence is built from TRBV6-2 or TRBV6-3 and TRBJ2-7; the D gene identity is not certain. Source: PBMCs from blood, taken 21 months after vaccination. The sequence was obtained from a man between 50 and 75 years old who received an inactivated influenza vaccine. Donor details come from another sample of the same person, matched by shared clones. The DNA is TGTGCCAGCAGACAGAAAGATAACTACGAGCAGTACTTC. The encoded protein is CASRQKDNYEQYF.